This T cell receptor beta chain was captured by sequencing in a study of T cell responses to AZD1222 COVID-19 vaccine. General study points: White British donors predominated, females outnumbered males, and clonal diversity was possibly underestimated. Baseline seropositives among AZD1222 recipients totaled only five to seven. Researchers took repertoire samples only after the peak T cell response had come.

The CDR3 totals 16 residues. Trimming removed 1 base from V and 7 bases from J; junction bases left unmatched: 9. Only in-frame clones appear in the TCRdb table, and some are missing; sequencing was by immunoSEQ multiplex PCR. Among about 50,000 clones listed, 65% to 80% were seen once. A note on this clone: The antigen is not known.

The specimen was peripheral blood, collected on day 0 of AZD1222 vaccination. The gene calls are TRBV23-1 and TRBJ1-2; 10 bases map to TRBD1. TRBV23-1 is assigned to the ORF class and has an uncertain function. The receptor was isolated from an adult in good health. CDR3 in amino acids: CASSQFRTGGELGYTF. The CDR3 DNA sequence: TGCGCCAGCAGTCAATTCCGGACAGGGGGAGAACTTGGCTACACCTTC.